The present T cell receptor (beta chain) was sequenced within a study of beta chain features in type 1 diabetes. Study in general: Age and gender were similar between patients and healthy donors, as were cell yields.

The CDR3 totals 15 residues. V lost 5 bases and J lost 2, with 16 bases in between. CDR1 and CDR2 (germline): SGDLS, YYNGEE. There was one heparinised blood draw per donor, averaging about 100 mL. This clone was detected only a few times. Expressed TCRB transcripts were sequenced because the entire RNA isolate underwent reverse transcription. Assay used: immunoSEQ multiplex PCR; TCRdb lists only in-frame clones, some missing. The profile shows under 250,000 clones, less than 15% of them singletons. The receptor comes from a woman aged 40 to 50 in good health. The sample consisted of naive CD4+ T cells from blood. The chain employs TRBV9 and TRBJ1-2; no clear D. The CDR3 coding sequence is TGTGCCAGCAGATCTAGAGGCAGAAACAACTATGGCTACACCTTC. Protein product: CASRSRGRNNYGYTF.